This is a list of T cell receptor beta chains from one sample in a study of radiotherapy plus CTLA-4 blockade in lung cancer. Sequencing was performed with immunoSEQ multiplex PCR; in TCRdb, only in-frame clones are kept and a portion is missing. Here the sample spans approximately 40,000 clones, about three quarters being singletons. The material sequenced was peripheral blood, taken from a patient treated with radiotherapy plus ipilimumab. The receptors shown here come from a human donor with non-small cell lung cancer who had stable disease on radiotherapy plus ipilimumab. Both conserved end residues are part of each CDR3. A D gene is named only where the DNA matches it firmly. Part of the rows lack a size; the others show once, few, many or a class for expanded clones.

D: .
V: TRBV6-1
J: TRBJ1-4
size: .
CDR3: CASTRVGEKLFF
DNA: TGTGCCAGCACCAGGGTGGGTGAAAAACTGTTTTTT

D: .
V: TRBV9
J: TRBJ1-6
size: .
CDR3: CASSVAGGSSYNSPLHF
DNA: TGTGCCAGCAGCGTAGCTGGGGGTAGCTCCTATAATTCACCCCTCCACTTT

D: .
V: TRBV11-2
J: TRBJ1-4
size: .
CDR3: CASSQLGTPFVKLFF
DNA: TGTGCCAGCAGCCAATTGGGGACCCCCTTTGTAAAACTGTTTTTT

D: .
V: TRBV6-5
J: TRBJ2-2
size: .
CDR3: CASSYQTVNTGELFF
DNA: TGTGCCAGCAGTTACCAGACGGTCAACACCGGGGAGCTGTTTTTT

D: .
V: TRBV5-4
J: TRBJ2-1
size: few
CDR3: CASGTDRHNNEQFF
DNA: TGTGCCAGCGGGACTGACAGACACAACAATGAGCAGTTCTTC

D: .
V: TRBV6-6
J: TRBJ1-6
size: few
CDR3: CASRPDTGYNSPLHF
DNA: TGTGCCAGCAGACCTGACACAGGGTATAATTCACCCCTCCACTTT

D: .
V: TRBV7-9
J: TRBJ1-1
size: .
CDR3: CASSLWGLAEAFF
DNA: TGTGCCAGCAGCTTATGGGGCTTGGCTGAAGCTTTCTTT

D: .
V: TRBV10-3
J: TRBJ1-1
size: .
CDR3: CAISEGNTEAFF
DNA: TGTGCCATCAGTGAGGGGAACACTGAAGCTTTCTTT

D: TRBD1
V: TRBV28
J: TRBJ1-4
size: few
CDR3: CASGTGGAANEKLFF
DNA: TGTGCCAGCGGAACAGGGGGCGCGGCTAATGAAAAACTGTTTTTT

D: TRBD1
V: TRBV4-2
J: TRBJ1-5
size: .
CDR3: CASSLHRGGSNQPQHF
DNA: TGTGCCAGCAGCCTCCACAGGGGAGGATCCAATCAGCCCCAGCATTTT

D: TRBD1
V: TRBV29-1
J: TRBJ2-1
size: .
CDR3: CSVPRDRGTYEQFF
DNA: TGCAGCGTTCCCCGGGACAGGGGTACGTATGAGCAGTTCTTC

D: .
V: TRBV27
J: TRBJ2-3
size: .
CDR3: CASSLSVTDLTDTQYF
DNA: TGTGCCAGCAGTTTATCGGTGACAGACCTCACAGATACGCAGTATTTT

D: TRBD2
V: TRBV6-4
J: TRBJ2-1
size: few
CDR3: CASSSGTSGYYNEQFF
DNA: TGTGCCAGCAGTTCGGGGACTAGCGGATACTACAATGAGCAGTTCTTC

D: TRBD2
V: TRBV2
J: TRBJ2-1
size: .
CDR3: CAIGRGGAMNEQFF
DNA: TGTGCCATCGGCCGCGGGGGGGCAATGAATGAGCAGTTCTTC

D: .
V: TRBV6-4
J: TRBJ1-6
size: .
CDR3: CASRNRFTLHF
DNA: TGTGCCAGCAGGAACAGGTTCACCCTCCACTTT

D: TRBD1
V: TRBV4-3
J: TRBJ2-7
size: .
CDR3: CASSQQGDEQYF
DNA: TGCGCCAGCAGCCAACAGGGGGACGAGCAGTACTTC

D: TRBD1
V: TRBV7-6
J: TRBJ2-7
size: .
CDR3: CASSHGTDYEQYF
DNA: TGTGCCAGCAGCCACGGGACAGATTACGAGCAGTACTTC

D: .
V: TRBV4-3
J: TRBJ2-7
size: few
CDR3: CASSQVQGPYEQYF
DNA: TGCGCCAGCAGCCAAGTCCAGGGCCCTTACGAGCAGTACTTC

D: .
V: TRBV6-1
J: TRBJ1-5
size: .
CDR3: CASSFEADQPQHF
DNA: TGTGCCAGCAGTTTTGAGGCCGATCAGCCCCAGCATTTT

D: TRBD2
V: TRBV10-2
J: TRBJ2-2
size: .
CDR3: CASSERSGGSTGELFF
DNA: TGCGCCAGCAGTGAGCGAAGCGGGGGGAGCACCGGGGAGCTGTTTTTT

D: .
V: TRBV5-1
J: TRBJ1-3
size: .
CDR3: CASSPRGFPVNTIYF
DNA: TGCGCCAGCAGCCCCAGGGGTTTTCCGGTGAACACCATATATTTT

D: TRBD1
V: TRBV2
J: TRBJ2-2
size: .
CDR3: CASSLDRVDTGELFF
DNA: TGTGCCAGCAGTCTCGACAGGGTGGACACCGGGGAGCTGTTTTTT

D: TRBD1
V: TRBV11-2
J: TRBJ1-2
size: .
CDR3: CASSFVGQGPYGYTF
DNA: TGTGCCAGCAGCTTCGTGGGACAGGGGCCGTATGGCTACACCTTC

D: .
V: TRBV5-6
J: TRBJ1-1
size: few
CDR3: CASSDLIGRAAFF
DNA: TGTGCCAGCAGCGATCTTATTGGACGGGCAGCTTTCTTT

D: .
V: TRBV20-1
J: TRBJ2-1
size: few
CDR3: CSARDPVEQFF
DNA: TGCAGTGCTAGAGACCCCGTGGAGCAGTTCTTC

D: TRBD1
V: TRBV6-1
J: TRBJ1-6
size: few
CDR3: CASSPEGTGASPLHF
DNA: TGTGCCAGCAGCCCAGAGGGGACAGGGGCTTCACCCCTCCACTTT